This TCR beta chain was found in a study of blood T cells in healthy people across ages. CDR1 is MNHEY and CDR2 is SVGEGT in the germline V gene. J gave up 4 bases and V 6 bases, and 6 bases lay outside the gene matches. The CDR3 has 15 residues. The second PCR ran about 6 to 12 cycles with a sample-barcoded 5' primer and J-beta primers. TCRdb re-called the 5' RACE reads with MiXCR, one entry per CDR3 protein. The profile shows around 990,000 distinct CDR3 sequences, around two fifths of them singletons. The chain recombines TRBV6-2 or TRBV6-3 with TRBJ1-6; 7 nucleotides line up with TRBD1. The sequence was collected from a man aged 18 to 35 in good health. Specimen: blood. CDR3 DNA: TGTGCCAGCAGCGTTAACAGGGGTTATAATTCACCCCTCCACTTT. Its translation is CASSVNRGYNSPLHF.